This TCR beta chain derives from a study of T cells in Graves' hyperthyroidism and ophthalmopathy (dated by TCRdb to the late 2010s). The study in broad terms: Peripheral blood samples were taken at initial diagnosis, before any treatment was given. A discovery cohort of roughly 100 patients, 43 with Graves' ophthalmopathy and fewer than 65 with stable Graves' hyperthyroidism, was used to find distinguishing TCR V-J signatures. Whether ophthalmopathy could be predicted prospectively was tested in an independent validation cohort made up of roughly 19 hyperthyroidism patients plus 17 patients who later progressed to ophthalmopathy. The 100 discovery patients were randomly split 7:3 into training and test sets. In addition, the study compared T-cell repertoires in thyroid tissue and in blood from six Graves' hyperthyroidism patients. Once sampling was done, hyperthyroidism patients were given methimazole at a starting dose of 30 mg daily, whereas ophthalmopathy patients were given high-dose intravenous methylprednisolone. According to the paper, TCR Vbeta CDR3 sequencing was carried out on over 130 peripheral blood samples, which came from more than 40 ophthalmopathy, 75 to 80 hyperthyroidism and roughly 17 progressor patients.

This clonotype turned up a few times. The specificity of this receptor is unknown. No clone much larger than this one lies a single base away; base qualities are absent. What the research found in general, with its limitations: In cross-validation, a model built on a 13 V-J signature told ophthalmopathy apart from stable hyperthyroidism with 85% to 90% sensitivity and about 81% specificity, and in testing the same model reached 80%/75%. Most expanded thyroid clonotypes (frequency above 0.001) were also detected in blood, suggesting blood repertoires may reflect thyroid immune responses. During validation, the model predicted progression to ophthalmopathy a median of approximately 7 months ahead of onset, with approximately 71% sensitivity and around 73% specificity. Sample size was not statistically predetermined, and investigators were not blinded to group allocation.

Amplification of TCR beta CDR3 regions was carried out from RNA transcripts. The first round of RT-PCR for the TCR CDR3 was performed with the HTBI primer set and the Qiagen OneStep RT-PCR kit. Libraries were constructed in a second round of multiplex PCR, after which size selection and purification were performed. Sequencing of the libraries was done on an Illumina HiSeq2000 using paired-end 100 bp reads. The original methods were these. SOAPnuke was used to process the raw data, throwing out any read that contained adapters or uncalled bases, had a mean Phred below 15, or lacked an exact constant-primer or identifier match. High-quality paired reads were merged using COPE v1.2.5, and each unique nucleotide sequence was defined as a clonotype. MiTCR v1.1 was used to align clonotypes to the IMGT TRBV, TRBD and TRBJ reference segments. The analysis was restricted to V-J combinations with a frequency above 0.0001, which together covered just over 99% of the repertoires. A TCS score was defined as the ratio between F50 (clonal expansion) and ExV (chaos), using BLOSUM62-based TCRdist between CDR3 peptides within each V-J. Welch's t-statistics and random forest reduced around 510 V-J features to roughly 13, which were used in a naive Bayes classifier (R e1071). Thyroid-blood repertoire similarity was quantified with the Morisita-Horn index. TCRdb took the public reads, trimmed them with fastp at Q25, ran MiXCR for clone calling and kept in-frame beta chains. Rows are unified per CDR3 protein, each entry keeping the most common DNA and genes. TCRdb, rather than the study authors, made the V and J calls. Present in this sample are around 700,000 distinct CDR3 sequences, approximately 40% of which were seen just once. In total, the top ten clones hold around 30% of the sample.

From the cysteine up to the phenylalanine, the CDR3 has a length of 15 residues. The CDR3 DNA has 45 bases and is translated from base 1. Between the V and J ends, shortened by 4 bases and 0 bases respectively, the junction contains 12 bases. The CDR1 and CDR2 encoded by the germline V gene are MNHEY and SVGAGI. Stable Graves' hyperthyroidism was defined as the absence of progression to ophthalmopathy over 18 months of follow-up. The hyperthyroidism patients were between 18 and 65 years old and newly diagnosed, with a disease duration of less than 2 months. The study excluded patients with uncontrolled infections, other autoimmune diseases, pregnancy or lactation. Diagnoses were established on the basis of clinical symptoms, serum thyroxine and TRAb, thyroid ultrasound, and orbital computed tomography. Ficoll-Paque density gradient centrifugation was used to isolate PBMCs from around 10 ml of fresh peripheral blood. Total RNA was extracted using Trizol reagent, and RNA quality was assessed on an Agilent 2100 Bioanalyzer.

The material sequenced was blood. This TCR was sampled from a woman in her 40s with Graves' hyperthyroidism. The chain couples TRBV6-5 to TRBJ1-1; the D gene assignment is ambiguous. CDR3 loop: CASSSQYTMNTEAFF. The DNA sequence follows: TGTGCCAGCAGTTCCCAGTACACCATGAACACTGAAGCTTTCTTT.